Detailed here is one TCR beta chain. Its specificity is not known. These data are taken from a study of OX40 agonist ivuxolimab in advanced cancers. Overall study context: The eligibility criteria allowed prior anti-PD-1, anti-PD-L1 or anti-CTLA-4 therapy, and 30% to 45% had some.

Repertoires were generated with immunoSEQ multiplex PCR, while TCRdb's copy carries only in-frame clones and drops some. The sample lists 95,000 to 110,000 clones; around 90% were seen once. Study results and caveats: Compared with CD4+, CD8+ T cells on average had more expanded clones. Nonresponders included some who also had low normalized T-cell clonal expansion.

CDR1 is MNHEY and CDR2 is SMNVEV in the germline V gene (reference sequence). V gave up 5 bases and J gave up 9 bases, with 13 bases separating them. The CDR3 runs 12 residues. The chain joins TRBV27 to TRBJ1-2; no definite D call. The sequence was obtained from an adult with an advanced solid tumor such as melanoma, head and neck, liver or kidney cancer. The material sequenced was CD4+ or CD8+ T cells sorted from blood, taken in a trial of the OX40 agonist ivuxolimab. CDR3 in amino acids: CASSPNRISYTF. Here the CDR3 DNA reads TGTGCCAGCAGTCCCAACAGAATCAGCTACACCTTC.